Shown below are 8 T cell receptor beta chains from a single sample sequenced in a study of regulatory T cells in long-lasting Graves disease. Sample time point: newly diagnosed GD, antithyroid drugs for less than 3 months. Isolated PBMC RNA provided the starting material for the TCR library. For TCR beta, libraries came from iRepertoire HTBI primers and Arm-PCR of CDR3 regions. One entry per CDR3 protein, called by TCRdb with MiXCR from the multiplex PCR reads. The sample shows fewer than 550,000 distinct CDR3 sequences, 16% of them seen only once. The same data also contributed to another study, on T cells in Graves' hyperthyroidism and ophthalmopathy.

Source: peripheral blood mononuclear cells (PBMCs), taken at new diagnosis, from a patient treated with antithyroid drugs. The receptor set was obtained from a young woman with Graves disease.

This clonotype showed up many times. The CDR3 DNA sequence: TGCAGTGCTAGTCAGCCGGCCATTAATCACAATGAGCAGTTCTTC. Residues: CSASQPAINHNEQFF. The chain uses TRBV20-1 and TRBJ2-1, with D unresolved. The CDR3 covers 15 residues. Trimming left V 3 bases short and J 5 bases short, with 17 bases between. Germline CDR1 reads DFQATT; CDR2 reads SNEGSKA (reference sequence).

This clonotype was seen many times. The CDR3, as DNA: TGTGCCAGCATGGGAAGGGTTACTATTCCTATGAATGAGCAGTTCTTC. Residues: CASMGRVTIPMNEQFF. V and J are TRBV6-1 and TRBJ2-1; D ambiguous. Per germline, CDR1 MNHNS and CDR2 SASEGT. The ends were cut back, 7 bases at V and 7 bases at J, with 23 bases in the middle. The CDR3 is 16 residues long.

This clonotype was counted ten times or more. The chain employs TRBV2 and TRBJ2-2, with TRBD2 identical over 10 bases. Trimming removed 3 bases from V and 7 bases from J; junction bases left unmatched: 8. The germline V gene encodes CDR1 SNHLY and CDR2 FYNNEI. The CDR3 sequence is 16 residues long. CDR3 in DNA: TGTGCCAGCAGTGAGGCTAGCGGGAGTTTGGGCGGGGAGCTGTTTTTT. It is translated as CASSEASGSLGGELFF.

The chain couples TRBV28 to TRBJ2-1, with 12 bases lining up with TRBD2. Germline values: CDR1 MDHEN, CDR2 SYDVKM. Trimming cost V 1 base and J 0 bases; bases outside gene matches: 4. CDR3 size: 18 residues. The CDR3 spells CASSLSPGLAGSYNEQFF. DNA for the CDR3: TGTGCCAGCAGTTTATCTCCGGGACTAGCGGGCTCCTACAATGAGCAGTTCTTC.

This clonotype was seen a handful of times. The rearrangement links TRBV19 to TRBJ1-4; D uncertain. Germline V gene data show CDR1 as LNHDA and CDR2 as SQIVND (reference sequence). This CDR3 contains 15 residues. Trimming took off 5 bases at V and 0 bases at J, with 10 bases between the two ends. The CDR3 loop is CASSFMGPTNEKLFF. Written as DNA, the CDR3 is TGTGCCAGTAGTTTCATGGGTCCAACTAATGAAAAACTGTTTTTT.

This clonotype was seen ten or more times. The rearrangement links TRBV28 to TRBJ2-7, with D possibly TRBD2 on 6 matching bases. V was shortened by 3 bases and J by 3 bases, with 12 bases between the two germline ends. This CDR3 contains 14 residues. Germline V gene sequence: CDR1 MDHEN, CDR2 SYDVKM. CDR3: CASSFFGGDYEQYF. CDR3 in DNA: TGTGCCAGCAGTTTTTTCGGGGGAGACTACGAGCAGTACTTC.

This clonotype has ten or more counts. This chain links TRBV7-9 with TRBJ2-1; D is unclear. Trimming removed 5 bases at V and 8 bases at J, with 13 bases between. Germline values: CDR1 SEHNR, CDR2 FQNEAQ (reference sequence). The CDR3 has 13 residues. The CDR3 DNA sequence: TGTGCCAGCAGCCCCCCATCGGGTCATGAGCAGTTCTTC. Protein: CASSPPSGHEQFF. Together with reference TRBV7-9 and TRBJ2-1, the CDR3 gives the full variable domain: DTGVSQNPRHKITKRGQNVTFRCDPISEHNRLYWYRQTLGQGPEFLTYFQNEAQLEKSRLLSDRFSAERPKGSFSTLEIQRTEQGDSAMYLCASSPPSGHEQFFGPGTRLTVL.

The gene calls are TRBV29-1 and TRBJ1-2; D is perhaps TRBD1 (6 bases). Trimming shortened V by 3 bases and J by 0 bases, and 11 bases separated the two germline ends. The CDR3 is 14 amino acids. Germline V CDR1 and CDR2: SQVTM, ANQGSEA. Here the CDR3 DNA reads TGCAGCGTTGATCTAGGGGACACTAACTATGGCTACACCTTC. Translation gives CSVDLGDTNYGYTF.